This T cell receptor beta chain was recovered during a study of beta chain features in type 1 diabetes. Overall study findings and caveats: For patients, the naive, central memory and Treg TCRB repertoires appeared more alike than for healthy donors.

With 2 bases removed from V and 2 bases from J, the gap between germline ends came to 6 bases. Germline V gene sequence: CDR1 LGHNA, CDR2 YSLEER. The CDR3 covers 13 residues. As every portion of the isolated RNA was reverse transcribed, the sequencing read expressed TCRB transcripts. Libraries were prepared by immunoSEQ multiplex PCR; TCRdb keeps only in-frame clonotypes and omits some of them. The profile covers just over 450,000 clones, with about 30% appearing a single time and about 0.065% taken by the ten largest. This clone has only a few counts. Its antigen is undetermined. This TCR was sampled from a man younger than 30 in good health. The sample was naive CD4+ T cells from blood. The genes are TRBV4-3 and TRBJ1-2; no firm D call. CDR3 DNA sequence: TGCGCCAGCAGCCAAAGGCAAAACTATGGCTACACCTTC. Its protein product is CASSQRQNYGYTF.